Below, one T cell receptor beta chain is given with its context. Its antigen is currently unknown. Amplification targeted TCR beta CDR3 regions from RNA transcripts. When the TCR CDR3 underwent first-round RT-PCR, the HTBI primer set was used. One entry per CDR3 protein results from TCRdb running MiXCR on the multiplex PCR reads. The sample yields around 350,000 distinct CDR3 sequences, roughly 25% seen once. The data were taken from a study of T cells in Graves' hyperthyroidism and ophthalmopathy. Points from the study as a whole: Most expanded thyroid clonotypes above 0.001 also appeared in blood.

Germline V CDR1 and CDR2: SGHTA, FQGTGA. The CDR3 contains 15 residues. Between the trimmed V and J ends, which lost 4 bases and 0 bases, there was a span of 7 bases. Pregnant or lactating patients were excluded, as were those with uncontrolled infection or other autoimmune disease. The sequence came from a man in his fifties or sixties with Graves' hyperthyroidism. The V call is TRBV7-3, the J call TRBJ2-6; D gene ambiguous. The source material was blood. Written as DNA, the CDR3 is TGTGCCAGCAGCTCAAGGCCCTCTGGGGCCAACGTCCTGACTTTC. It specifies CASSSRPSGANVLTF.